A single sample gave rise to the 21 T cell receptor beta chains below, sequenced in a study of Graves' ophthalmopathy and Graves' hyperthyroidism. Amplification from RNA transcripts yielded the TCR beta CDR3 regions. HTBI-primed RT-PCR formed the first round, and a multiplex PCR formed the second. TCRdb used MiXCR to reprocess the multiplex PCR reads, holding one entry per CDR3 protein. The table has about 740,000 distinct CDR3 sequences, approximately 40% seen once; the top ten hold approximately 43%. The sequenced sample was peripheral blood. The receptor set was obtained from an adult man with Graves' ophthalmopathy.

The CDR3 nucleotides read TGCAGCTTAGAAAGGGCTGAAGCTTTCTTT. Protein: CSLERAEAFF. The chain is built from TRBV29-1 and TRBJ1-1; D is unclear. V lost 8 bases, J lost 6 bases, and 10 bases lay in between. Germline V gives CDR1 SQVTM, CDR2 ANQGSEA. This CDR3 is 10 amino acids long.

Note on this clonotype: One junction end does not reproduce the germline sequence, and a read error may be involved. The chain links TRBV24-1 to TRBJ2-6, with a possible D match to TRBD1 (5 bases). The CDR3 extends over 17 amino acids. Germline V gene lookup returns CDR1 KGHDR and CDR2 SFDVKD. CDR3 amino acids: CAISEIRQGAGANVLTF. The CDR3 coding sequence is TGTGCCATCAGTGAGATTCGGCAGGGCGCCGGGGCCAACGTCCTGACTTTC.

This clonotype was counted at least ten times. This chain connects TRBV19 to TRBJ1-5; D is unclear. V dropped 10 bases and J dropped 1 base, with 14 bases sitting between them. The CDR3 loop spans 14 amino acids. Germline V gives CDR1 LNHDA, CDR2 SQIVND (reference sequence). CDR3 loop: CATRARNSNQPQHF. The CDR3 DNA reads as TGTGCCACCCGGGCCAGGAACAGCAATCAGCCCCAGCATTTT.

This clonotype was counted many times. In DNA form, the CDR3 reads TGTGCCACCAGTGACCCCGGAAACTACGAGCAGTACTTC. Translated: CATSDPGNYEQYF. This sequence joins TRBV24-1 and TRBJ2-7; no firm D call. Germline-derived CDR1 and CDR2 are KGHDR and SFDVKD. This CDR3 spans 13 amino acids. The ends were cut back, 4 bases at V and 3 bases at J, with 9 bases in the middle.

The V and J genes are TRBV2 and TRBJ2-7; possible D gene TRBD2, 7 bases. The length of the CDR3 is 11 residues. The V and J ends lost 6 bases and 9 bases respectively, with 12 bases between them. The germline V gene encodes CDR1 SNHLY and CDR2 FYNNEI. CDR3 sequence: CASSPRGGQYF. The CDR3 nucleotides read TGTGCCAGCAGCCCTAGGGGGGGGCAGTACTTC.

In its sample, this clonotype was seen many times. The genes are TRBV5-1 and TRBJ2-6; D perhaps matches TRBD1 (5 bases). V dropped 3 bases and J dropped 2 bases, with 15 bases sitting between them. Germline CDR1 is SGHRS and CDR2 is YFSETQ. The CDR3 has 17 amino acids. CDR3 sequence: CASSSTTGTPGANVLTF. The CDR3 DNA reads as TGCGCCAGCAGCTCAACAACAGGCACCCCTGGGGCCAACGTCCTGACTTTC.

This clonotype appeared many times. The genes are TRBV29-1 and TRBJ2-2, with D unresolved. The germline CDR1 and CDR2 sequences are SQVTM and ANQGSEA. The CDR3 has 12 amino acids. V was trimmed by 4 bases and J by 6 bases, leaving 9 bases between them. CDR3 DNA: TGCAGCGTTGCACGTGGGCCCGGGGAGCTGTTTTTT. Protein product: CSVARGPGELFF.

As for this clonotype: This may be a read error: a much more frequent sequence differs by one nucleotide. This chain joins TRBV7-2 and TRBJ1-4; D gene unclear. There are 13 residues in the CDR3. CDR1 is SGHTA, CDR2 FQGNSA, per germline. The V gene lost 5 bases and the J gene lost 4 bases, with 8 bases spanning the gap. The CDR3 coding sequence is TGTGCCAGCAGCCCAGACATTAATGAAAAACTGTTTTTT. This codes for CASSPDINEKLFF.

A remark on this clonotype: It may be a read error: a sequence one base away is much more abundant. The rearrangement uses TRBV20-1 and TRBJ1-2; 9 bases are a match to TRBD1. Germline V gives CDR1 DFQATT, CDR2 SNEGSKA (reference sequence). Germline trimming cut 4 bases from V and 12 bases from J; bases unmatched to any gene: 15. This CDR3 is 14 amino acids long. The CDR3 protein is CSAKPTGGRSGHTF. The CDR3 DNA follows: TGCAGTGCTAAACCGACAGGGGGAAGGAGCGGCCACACCTTC.

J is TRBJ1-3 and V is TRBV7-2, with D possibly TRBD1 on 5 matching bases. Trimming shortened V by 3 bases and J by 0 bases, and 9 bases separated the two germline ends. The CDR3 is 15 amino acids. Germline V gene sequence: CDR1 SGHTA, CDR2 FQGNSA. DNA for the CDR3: TGTGCCAGCAGCTTGACAGTTCCCTCTGGAAACACCATATATTTT. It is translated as CASSLTVPSGNTIYF.

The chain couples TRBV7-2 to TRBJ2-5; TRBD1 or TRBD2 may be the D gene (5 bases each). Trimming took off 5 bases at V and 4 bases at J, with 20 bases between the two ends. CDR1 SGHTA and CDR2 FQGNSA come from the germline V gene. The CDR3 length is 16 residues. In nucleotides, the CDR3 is TGTGCCAGCAGCCAAAGGGCAGCCGGGACCCCAGAGACCCAGTACTTC. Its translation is CASSQRAAGTPETQYF.

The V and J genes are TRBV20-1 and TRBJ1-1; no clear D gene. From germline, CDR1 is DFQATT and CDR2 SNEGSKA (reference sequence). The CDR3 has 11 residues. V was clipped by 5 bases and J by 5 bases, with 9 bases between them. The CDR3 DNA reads TGCAGTGCTCCGAGGGTGACTGAAGCTTTCTTT. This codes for CSAPRVTEAFF.

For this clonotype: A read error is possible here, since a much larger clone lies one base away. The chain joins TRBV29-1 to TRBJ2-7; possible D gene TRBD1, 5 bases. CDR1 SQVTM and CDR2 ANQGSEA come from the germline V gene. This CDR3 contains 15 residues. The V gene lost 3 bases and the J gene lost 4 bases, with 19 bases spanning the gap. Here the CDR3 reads CSVEGLTNYHYEQYF. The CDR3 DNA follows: TGCAGCGTTGAGGGGCTGACGAATTACCATTACGAGCAGTACTTC.

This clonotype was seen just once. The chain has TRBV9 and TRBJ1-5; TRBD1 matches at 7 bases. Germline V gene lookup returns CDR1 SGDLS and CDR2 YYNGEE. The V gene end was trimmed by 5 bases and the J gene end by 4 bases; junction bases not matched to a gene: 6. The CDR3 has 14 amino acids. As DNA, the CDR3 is TGTGCCAGCAGGGGAACAGGGGAGAATCAGCCCCAGCATTTT. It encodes CASRGTGENQPQHF.

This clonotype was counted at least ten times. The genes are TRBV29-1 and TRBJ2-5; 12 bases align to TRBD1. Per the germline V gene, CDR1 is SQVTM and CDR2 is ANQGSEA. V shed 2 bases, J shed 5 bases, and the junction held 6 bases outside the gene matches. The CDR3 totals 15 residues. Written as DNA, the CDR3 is TGCAGCGTTGAACTCTTGGGACAGGGGGCGGAGACCCAGTACTTC. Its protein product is CSVELLGQGAETQYF.

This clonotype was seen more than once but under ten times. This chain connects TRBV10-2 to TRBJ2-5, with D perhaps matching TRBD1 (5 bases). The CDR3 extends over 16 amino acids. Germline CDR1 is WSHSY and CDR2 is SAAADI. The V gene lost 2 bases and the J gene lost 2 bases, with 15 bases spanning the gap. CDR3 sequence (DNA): TGCGCCAGCAGTGAGGGAAAGGGGTCTTGGCAAGAGACCCAGTACTTC. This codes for CASSEGKGSWQETQYF.

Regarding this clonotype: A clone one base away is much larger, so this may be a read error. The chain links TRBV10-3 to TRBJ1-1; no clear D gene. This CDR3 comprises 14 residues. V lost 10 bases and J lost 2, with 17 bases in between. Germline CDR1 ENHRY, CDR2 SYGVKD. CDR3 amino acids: CASRTRGQNTEAFF. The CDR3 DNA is TGTGCCAGCAGGACCCGAGGGCAAAACACTGAAGCTTTCTTT.

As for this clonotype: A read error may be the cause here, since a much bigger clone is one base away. The CDR3 DNA sequence: TGTGCCATCAGTGAAGCAGGGGGGGCGACTCAGCCCCAGCATTTT. It specifies CAISEAGGATQPQHF. The chain carries TRBV10-3 and TRBJ1-5, with TRBD1 identical over 7 bases. The CDR3 runs 15 residues. Germline loops: CDR1 ENHRY, CDR2 SYGVKD. Trimming at V came to 3 bases and at J to 6 bases, leaving 8 bases not matched to a gene.

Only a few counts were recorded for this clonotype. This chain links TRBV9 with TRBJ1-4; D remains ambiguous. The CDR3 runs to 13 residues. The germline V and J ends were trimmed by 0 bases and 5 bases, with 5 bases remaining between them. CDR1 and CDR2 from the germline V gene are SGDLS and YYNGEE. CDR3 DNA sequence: TGTGCCAGCAGCGTAGGAAGGAATGAAAAACTGTTTTTT. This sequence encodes CASSVGRNEKLFF.

CDR3: CSARGLRGGPRNTEAFF. Written as DNA, the CDR3 is TGCAGTGCTAGAGGCCTCCGGGGTGGTCCGCGGAACACTGAAGCTTTCTTT. The chain links TRBV20-1 to TRBJ1-1; D is unclear. V was pared by 1 base and J by 1 base, with 19 bases between. This CDR3 contains 17 residues. Per germline, CDR1 DFQATT and CDR2 SNEGSKA (reference sequence).

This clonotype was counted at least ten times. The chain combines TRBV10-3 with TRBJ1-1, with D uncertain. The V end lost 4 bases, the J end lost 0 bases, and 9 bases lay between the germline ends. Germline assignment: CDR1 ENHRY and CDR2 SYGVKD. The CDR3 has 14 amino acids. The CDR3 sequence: CAISAGGMNTEAFF. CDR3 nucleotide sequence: TGTGCCATCAGTGCGGGCGGCATGAACACTGAAGCTTTCTTT.